This TCR beta chain was captured by sequencing in a study of Graves' ophthalmopathy and Graves' hyperthyroidism (dated by TCRdb to 2016 to 2019). About the investigation overall: Peripheral blood samples were taken at the time of initial diagnosis, before any treatment was given. To tell Graves' ophthalmopathy apart from Graves' hyperthyroidism, and to predict which patients would progress to ophthalmopathy, the study relied on TCR beta repertoire signatures. In total, approximately 130 blood samples were TCR-sequenced: 40 to 45 ophthalmopathy, approximately 75 hyperthyroidism and about 17 hyperthyroidism-to-ophthalmopathy patients. To explore V-J signatures that separate ophthalmopathy from hyperthyroidism, a discovery set of 95 to 100 patients was enrolled, consisting of more than 40 with ophthalmopathy and around 60 with stable hyperthyroidism. The independent validation cohort included roughly 19 hyperthyroidism patients plus 17 patients who later progressed from hyperthyroidism to ophthalmopathy. T-cell repertoires of thyroid tissue and blood were compared in over five hyperthyroidism patients. Following sample collection, hyperthyroidism patients were given methimazole at a starting dose of 30 mg daily, and ophthalmopathy patients were given high-dose intravenous methylprednisolone. The research as a whole found: In validation, the model predicted ophthalmopathy progression with about 70% sensitivity and approximately 78% specificity; 12 predicted patients were CT-confirmed with GO in a median of approximately six months. Sample size was not statistically predetermined, and group allocation was not concealed from the investigators. The 13-signature model separated ophthalmopathy from stable hyperthyroidism with roughly 90% sensitivity and about 84% specificity in cross-validation, and 80%/75% in the test set. Most of the expanded thyroid clonotypes with a frequency above 0.001 were also detected in blood, and it was suggested that the thyroid immune response may be reflected by blood repertoires.

Patients with ophthalmopathy had moderately to severely active disease, with a Clinical Activity Score of 3 or more, a NOSPECS grade of 4 or more, and a disease duration of less than 3 months. Patients were excluded if they had other autoimmune diseases, uncontrolled infections, pregnancy or lactation. Diagnosis was based on clinical symptoms, serum thyroxine, TRAb, thyroid ultrasound and orbital computed tomography. PBMCs were isolated from about 9.2 ml of fresh peripheral blood by Ficoll-Paque density gradient centrifugation. Total RNA was extracted using Trizol reagent, and RNA quality was checked on an Agilent 2100 Bioanalyzer. V is pruned by 1 base and J by 2 bases, leaving 11 bases of the junction without a gene match. Reading the germline V gene gives CDR1 SGHVS and CDR2 FNYEAQ. From the cysteine through the phenylalanine, the CDR3 covers 19 amino acids. Here the CDR3 DNA is all that survives: 57 bases in frame from base 1.

A note on this clonotype: It lacks a known antigen. No per-base quality is available; no much larger clone lies one base away.

For repertoire sequencing, the TCR beta CDR3 regions were amplified from RNA transcripts. The first round was an RT-PCR using HTBI primers with the Qiagen OneStep RT-PCR kit, and this first round was followed by a second-round multiplex PCR, then size selection and purification. Sequencing of the libraries was carried out on an Illumina HiSeq2000 in paired-end mode with 100 bp reads. The authors processed their data as follows. SOAPnuke was used to process the reads, throwing out any read that had adapters, had uncalled bases, had a mean Phred below 15, or lacked an exact constant-primer or identifier match. COPE v1.2.5 was used to merge high-quality paired reads. Each unique nucleotide sequence was treated as a clonotype, and MiTCR v1.1 was used to align the clonotypes to the IMGT TRB V, D and J references. Only V-J combinations with frequency above 0.0001 were analysed, covering over 99% of repertoires. For each V-J combination, a TCR clonal expansion and chaos score was defined as F50 clonal expansion divided by the chaos observed in the TCRdist matrix. Welch's t-statistics and random forest were used to reduce features to 10 to 15 V-J combinations, which were fed into a naive Bayes classifier. The similarity between thyroid and blood repertoires was quantified using the Morisita-Horn index. TCRdb cleaned the public reads at Q25 with fastp, built clones with MiXCR and kept in-frame beta chains. Rows merge per CDR3 protein into single entries with the most common DNA and genes. TCRdb, rather than the study authors, made the V and J calls. Present in this sample are 600,000 to 950,000 distinct CDR3 sequences, 40% of which were seen just once. The top ten hold about 40% of the sample.

This receptor was obtained from an adult man with Graves' ophthalmopathy. Source material: peripheral blood. The chain employs TRBV7-6 and TRBJ2-2; the central 9 bases match TRBD2. In nucleotides, the sequence is TGTGCCAGCAGCTTAGTGCTAGCGGGAAACTCGCTTAACACCGGGGAGCTGTTTTTT. Translated, this is CASSLVLAGNSLNTGELFF.